This TCR beta chain comes out of a study of blood T cell repertoires in COVID-19. Assay used: immunoSEQ multiplex PCR; TCRdb lists only in-frame clones, some missing. Among approximately 210,000 clones, 80% were seen once, and the ten largest hold around 4%. The CDR3 covers 15 residues. This study enrolled people aged 18 to 89 from about 24 US geographic areas. The sample taken for sequencing was PBMCs or T cells enriched from blood (not recorded which). This receptor was identified in a man aged 30-40 years with acute COVID-19. This chain joins TRBV21-1 and TRBJ2-1; the table names TRBD1, a call not compared with the DNA. TRBV21-1 counts as a pseudogene. CDR3 nucleotide sequence: TGTGCCAGCAGCTACCGGGACAGGGGCGTATATGAGCAGTTCTTC. Translation: CASSYRDRGVYEQFF.